The T cell receptor (beta chain) under discussion was sequenced for a study of T cell responses to AZD1222 COVID-19 vaccine. About the research overall: Both about-4-week and about-12-week second-dose recipients were combined.

Notes on the study in general: Donors were chiefly white British, with a greater number of females, and clonal diversity was perhaps underestimated. The reported proportion of spike-specific TCRs targeting unmutated variant regions was nearly half. Just 5 to 7 people given AZD1222 tested seropositive at baseline.

Only in-frame clones appear in the TCRdb table, and some are missing; sequencing was by immunoSEQ multiplex PCR. Altogether some 130,000 clones are present, 85% to 95% being singletons, with the ten largest covering 1.6%. V lost 0 bases, J lost 8 bases, and 13 bases lay in between. The germline CDR1 and CDR2 sequences are SGHNT and YENEEA. The CDR3 length is 15 residues. Comments on this clone: Its cognate antigen is unknown.

The TCR sequence derives from an adult in good health. The V call is TRBV11-3, the J call TRBJ2-2; maybe TRBD2 (5 bases). The sequenced sample was peripheral blood, obtained on day 0 of AZD1222 vaccination. The CDR3 DNA follows: TGTGCCAGCAGCTTAGACCTGGACTCTACGGGGGAGCTGTTTTTT. Amino acid sequence: CASSLDLDSTGELFF.